This T cell receptor beta chain emerged from a study of blood T cell repertoires in COVID-19. Measured with immunoSEQ multiplex PCR; TCRdb has only the in-frame clones, and not every one. The sample contains roughly 160,000 clones, roughly 85% of which appear only once. Germline V CDR1 and CDR2: GTSNPN, SVGIG (reference sequence). Trimming pared 2 bases from V and 4 bases from J, leaving 15 bases between. The CDR3 consists of 16 residues. The source material was peripheral blood. The receptor's source is a man in his 60s with acute or convalescent COVID-19. The chain carries TRBV30 and TRBJ2-6, with TRBD1 as a possible D gene (5 bases). The CDR3 loop reads CAWSPQGVSGANVLTF. The CDR3 bases are TGTGCCTGGAGTCCCCAAGGGGTCTCGGGGGCCAACGTCCTGACTTTC.